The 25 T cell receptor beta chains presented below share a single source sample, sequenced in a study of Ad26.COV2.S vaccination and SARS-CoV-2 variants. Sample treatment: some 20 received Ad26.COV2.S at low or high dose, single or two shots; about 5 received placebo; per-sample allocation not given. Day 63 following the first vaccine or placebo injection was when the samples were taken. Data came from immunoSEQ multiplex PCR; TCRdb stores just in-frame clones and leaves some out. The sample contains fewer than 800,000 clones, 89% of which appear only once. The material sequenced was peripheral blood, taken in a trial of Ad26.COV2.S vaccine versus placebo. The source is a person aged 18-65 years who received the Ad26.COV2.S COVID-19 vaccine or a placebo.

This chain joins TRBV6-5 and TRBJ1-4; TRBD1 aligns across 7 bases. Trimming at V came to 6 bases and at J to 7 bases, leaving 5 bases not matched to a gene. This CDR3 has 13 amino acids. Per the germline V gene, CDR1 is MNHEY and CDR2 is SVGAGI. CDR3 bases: TGTGCCAGCAGAGGAAGGGGGCGTGAAAAACTGTTTTTT. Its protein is CASRGRGREKLFF.

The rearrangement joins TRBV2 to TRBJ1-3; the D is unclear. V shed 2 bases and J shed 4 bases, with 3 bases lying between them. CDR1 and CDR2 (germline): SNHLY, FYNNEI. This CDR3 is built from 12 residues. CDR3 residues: CASSEMGNTIYF. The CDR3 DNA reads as TGTGCCAGCAGTGAAATGGGAAACACCATATATTTT.

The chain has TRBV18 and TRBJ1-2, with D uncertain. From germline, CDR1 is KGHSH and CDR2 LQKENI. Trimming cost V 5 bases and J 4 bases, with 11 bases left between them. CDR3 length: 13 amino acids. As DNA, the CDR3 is TGTGCCAGCTCAAATCCAGTCTCCTATGGCTACACCTTC. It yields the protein CASSNPVSYGYTF.

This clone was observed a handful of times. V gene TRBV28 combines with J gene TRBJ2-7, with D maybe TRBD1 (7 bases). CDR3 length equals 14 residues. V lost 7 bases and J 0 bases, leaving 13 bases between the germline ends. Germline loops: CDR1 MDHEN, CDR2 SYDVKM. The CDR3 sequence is CASTQGGHSYEQYF. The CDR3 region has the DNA TGTGCCAGCACCCAGGGGGGCCACTCCTACGAGCAGTACTTC.

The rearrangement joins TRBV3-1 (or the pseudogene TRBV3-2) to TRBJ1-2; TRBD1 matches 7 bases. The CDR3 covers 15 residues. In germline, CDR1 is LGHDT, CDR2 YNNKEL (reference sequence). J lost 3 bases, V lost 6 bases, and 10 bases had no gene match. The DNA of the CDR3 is TGTGCCAGCAGTGACGCTCGACAGGGCGACTATGGCTACACCTTC. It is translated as CASSDARQGDYGYTF.

The chain's CDR3 is CAWQTSGNTIYF. CDR3 DNA sequence: TGTGCCTGGCAGACCTCTGGAAACACCATATATTTT. The chain is built from TRBV30 and TRBJ1-3; D is uncertain. The V gene lost 5 bases and the J gene lost 0 bases, with 5 bases spanning the gap. The germline CDR1 and CDR2 sequences are GTSNPN and SVGIG (reference sequence). The CDR3 is made up of 12 amino acids. The full variable domain, in which reference TRBV30 and TRBJ1-3 provide the parts outside the CDR3, is SQTIHQWPATLVQPVGSPLSLECTVEGTSNPNLYWYRQAAGRGLQLLFYSVGIGQISSEVPQNLSASRPQDRQFILSSKKLLLSDSGFYLCAWQTSGNTIYFGEGSWLTVV.

This CDR3 is CASTLSGIYSGNTIYF. The CDR3 nucleotides are TGTGCCAGCACTCTGTCAGGAATTTACTCTGGAAACACCATATATTTT. The V and J genes are TRBV2 and TRBJ1-3; D call uncertain. Trimming took off 7 bases at V and 0 bases at J, with 16 bases between the two ends. The germline CDR1 and CDR2 sequences are SNHLY and FYNNEI. The CDR3 runs 16 residues.

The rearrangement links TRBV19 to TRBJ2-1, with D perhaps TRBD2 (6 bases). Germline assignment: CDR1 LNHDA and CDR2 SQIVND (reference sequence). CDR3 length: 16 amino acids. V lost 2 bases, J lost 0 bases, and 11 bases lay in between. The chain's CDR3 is CASSIQGGVSYNEQFF. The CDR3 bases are TGTGCCAGTAGTATACAGGGCGGGGTCTCCTACAATGAGCAGTTCTTC.

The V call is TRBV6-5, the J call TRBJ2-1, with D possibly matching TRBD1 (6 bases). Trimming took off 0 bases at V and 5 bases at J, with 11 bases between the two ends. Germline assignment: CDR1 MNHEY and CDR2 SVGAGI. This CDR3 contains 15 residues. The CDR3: CASSYSNRANNEQFF. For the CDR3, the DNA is TGTGCCAGCAGTTACTCGAACAGGGCTAACAATGAGCAGTTCTTC.

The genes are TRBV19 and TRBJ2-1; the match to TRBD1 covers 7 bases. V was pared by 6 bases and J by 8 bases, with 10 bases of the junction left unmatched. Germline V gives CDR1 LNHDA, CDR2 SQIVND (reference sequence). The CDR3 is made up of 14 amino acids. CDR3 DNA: TGTGCCAGTAGAAACAGGGGATTGTTGGATGAGCAGTTCTTC. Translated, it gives CASRNRGLLDEQFF.

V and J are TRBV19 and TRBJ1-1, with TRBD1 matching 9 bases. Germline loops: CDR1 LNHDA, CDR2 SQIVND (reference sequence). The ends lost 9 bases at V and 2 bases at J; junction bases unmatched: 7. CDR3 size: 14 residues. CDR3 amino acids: CASKRGQGNTEAFF. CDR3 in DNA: TGTGCCAGCAAAAGGGGACAGGGCAACACTGAAGCTTTCTTT.

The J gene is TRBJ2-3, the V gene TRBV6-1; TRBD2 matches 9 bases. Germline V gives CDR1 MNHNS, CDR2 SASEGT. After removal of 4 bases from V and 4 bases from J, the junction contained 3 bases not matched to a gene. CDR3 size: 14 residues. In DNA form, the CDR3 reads TGTGCCAGCAGTGTAGCGGGAGAGGCAGATACGCAGTATTTT. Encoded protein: CASSVAGEADTQYF.

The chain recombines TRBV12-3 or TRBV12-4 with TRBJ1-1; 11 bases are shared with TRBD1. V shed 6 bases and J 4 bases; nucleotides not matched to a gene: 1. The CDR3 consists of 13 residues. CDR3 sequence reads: CASRGTGGTEAFF. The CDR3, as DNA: TGTGCCAGCAGGGGGACAGGGGGCACTGAAGCTTTCTTT.

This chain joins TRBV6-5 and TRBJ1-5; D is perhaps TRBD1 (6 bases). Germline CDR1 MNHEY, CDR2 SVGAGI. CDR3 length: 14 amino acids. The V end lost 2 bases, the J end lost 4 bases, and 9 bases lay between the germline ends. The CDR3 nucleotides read TGTGCCAGCAGTTACGTTCAGGGGAATCAGCCCCAGCATTTT. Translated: CASSYVQGNQPQHF.

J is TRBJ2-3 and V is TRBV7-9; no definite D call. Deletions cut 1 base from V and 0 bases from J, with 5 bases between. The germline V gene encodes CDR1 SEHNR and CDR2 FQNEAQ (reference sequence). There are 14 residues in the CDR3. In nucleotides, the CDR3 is TGTGCCAGCAGCTTAGAAAGGAGCACAGATACGCAGTATTTT. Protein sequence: CASSLERSTDTQYF.

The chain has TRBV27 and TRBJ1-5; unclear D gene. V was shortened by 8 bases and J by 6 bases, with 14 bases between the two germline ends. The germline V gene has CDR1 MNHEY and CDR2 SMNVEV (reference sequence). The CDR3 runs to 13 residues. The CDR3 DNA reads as TGTGCCAGCGCCACTTGGCCCGGTCAGCCCCAGCATTTT. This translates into CASATWPGQPQHF.

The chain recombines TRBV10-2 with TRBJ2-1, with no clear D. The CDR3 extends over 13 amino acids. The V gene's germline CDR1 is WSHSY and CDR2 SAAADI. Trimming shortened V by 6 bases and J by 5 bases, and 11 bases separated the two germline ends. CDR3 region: CASSKIGNNEQFF. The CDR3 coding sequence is TGCGCCAGCAGCAAAATAGGGAACAATGAGCAGTTCTTC.

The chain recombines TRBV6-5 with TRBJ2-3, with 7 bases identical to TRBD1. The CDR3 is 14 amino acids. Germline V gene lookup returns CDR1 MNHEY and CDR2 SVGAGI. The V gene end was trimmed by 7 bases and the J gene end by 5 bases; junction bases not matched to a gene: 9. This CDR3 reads CASITGQAQDTQYF. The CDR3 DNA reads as TGTGCCAGCATTACCGGACAGGCCCAAGATACGCAGTATTTT.

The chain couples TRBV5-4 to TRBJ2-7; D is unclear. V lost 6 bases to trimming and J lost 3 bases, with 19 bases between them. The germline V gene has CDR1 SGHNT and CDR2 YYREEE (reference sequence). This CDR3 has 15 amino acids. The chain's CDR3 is CASTPRPGPVYEQYF. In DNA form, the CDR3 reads TGTGCCAGCACCCCACGCCCGGGTCCCGTCTACGAGCAGTACTTC.

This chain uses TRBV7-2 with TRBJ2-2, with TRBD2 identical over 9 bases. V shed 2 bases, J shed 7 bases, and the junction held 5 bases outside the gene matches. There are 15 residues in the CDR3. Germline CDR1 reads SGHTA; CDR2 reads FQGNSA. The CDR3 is CASSLNQAGGGELFF. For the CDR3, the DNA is TGTGCCAGCAGCTTAAATCAAGCGGGAGGCGGGGAGCTGTTTTTT. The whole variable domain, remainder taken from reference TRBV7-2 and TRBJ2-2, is GAGVSQSPSNKVTEKGKDVELRCDPISGHTALYWYRQSLGQGLEFLIYFQGNSAPDKSGLPSDRFSAERTGGSVSTLTIQRTQQEDSAVYLCASSLNQAGGGELFFGEGSRLTVL.

CDR3 protein: CASSGEGVNEQFF. CDR3 coding DNA: TGTGCCAGCAGTGGAGAGGGAGTAAATGAGCAGTTCTTC. This chain connects TRBV9 to TRBJ2-1; a possible D gene is TRBD2 (5 bases). Trimming stripped 5 bases from V and 7 bases from J, with 13 bases between. Germline V lookup: CDR1 SGDLS, CDR2 YYNGEE. The CDR3 loop spans 13 amino acids.

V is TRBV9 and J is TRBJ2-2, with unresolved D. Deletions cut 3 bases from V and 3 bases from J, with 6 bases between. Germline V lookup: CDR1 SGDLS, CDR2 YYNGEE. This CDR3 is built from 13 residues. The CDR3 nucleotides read TGTGCCAGCAGCGCGTTTTACACCGGGGAGCTGTTTTTT. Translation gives CASSAFYTGELFF.

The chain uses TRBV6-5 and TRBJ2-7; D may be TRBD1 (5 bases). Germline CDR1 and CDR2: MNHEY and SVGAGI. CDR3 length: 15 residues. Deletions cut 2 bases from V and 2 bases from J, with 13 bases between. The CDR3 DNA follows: TGTGCCAGCAGTTACGCGAGACAGAGGACCTACGAGCAGTACTTC. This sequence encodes CASSYARQRTYEQYF.

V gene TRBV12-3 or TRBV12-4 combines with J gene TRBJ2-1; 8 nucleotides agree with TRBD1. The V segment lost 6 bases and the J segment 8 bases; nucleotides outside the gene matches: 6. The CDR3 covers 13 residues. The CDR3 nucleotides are TGTGCCAGCAGCGGACAGGGAGTGGATGAGCAGTTCTTC. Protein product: CASSGQGVDEQFF.

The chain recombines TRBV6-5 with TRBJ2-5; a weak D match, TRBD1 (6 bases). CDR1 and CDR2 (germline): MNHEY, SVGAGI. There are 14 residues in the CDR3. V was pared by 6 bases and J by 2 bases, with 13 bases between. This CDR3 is CASSPQGMQETQYF. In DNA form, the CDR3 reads TGTGCCAGCAGCCCCCAGGGGATGCAAGAGACCCAGTACTTC.